A selection of T cell receptor beta chains follows, all from one sample in a study of CD8+ T cells in alopecia areata. The repertoire was sequenced with immunoSEQ multiplex PCR; TCRdb's copy has only in-frame clones and lacks some. Of fewer than 200,000 clones listed, around 60% were seen once; the top ten hold approximately 15%. The input for sequencing was CD4+ T cells sorted from blood, taken at week 0. Every receptor here comes from a human donor with alopecia areata. Both conserved end residues are part of each CDR3. The D gene is left open where the match is weak. Rows give clone size only sometimes, using once, few, many, or a class for an expanded clone.

TRBV2	.	.	TRBJ2-7	CASMAQMGSTYEQYF	TGTGCCAGCATGGCCCAAATGGGCAGTACCTACGAGCAGTACTTC
TRBV4-1	few	TRBD2	TRBJ2-3	CASSQAGGRDTQYF	TGCGCCAGCAGCCAGGCAGGCGGGAGGGATACGCAGTATTTT
TRBV29-1	few	.	TRBJ2-2	CSVDAGINTGELFF	TGCAGCGTTGATGCAGGAATTAACACCGGGGAGCTGTTTTTT
TRBV9	.	TRBD1	TRBJ1-4	CASSALTTGAENEKLFF	TGTGCCAGCAGCGCGCTAACAACAGGGGCCGAAAATGAAAAACTGTTTTTT
TRBV7-2	once	.	TRBJ2-1	CASSSPGAYNEQFF	TGTGCCAGCAGCTCCCCGGGGGCCTACAATGAGCAGTTCTTC
TRBV10-3	.	TRBD1	TRBJ1-5	CAISLDRSQPQHF	TGTGCCATCAGTCTGGACAGGAGTCAGCCCCAGCATTTT
TRBV5-6	few	.	TRBJ2-1	CASSLFGPRAENQQFF	TGTGCCAGCAGCTTGTTCGGGCCCAGAGCCGAAAATCAGCAGTTCTTC
TRBV11-2	.	TRBD1	TRBJ2-7	CASSFPNSLVRDRSYEQYF	TGTGCCAGCAGCTTCCCTAACTCCCTGGTCCGGGACAGATCCTACGAGCAGTACTTC
TRBV6-1	few	.	TRBJ1-4	CASSEGFGEKLFF	TGTGCCAGCAGTGAAGGATTTGGGGAAAAACTGTTTTTT
TRBV10-3	few	.	TRBJ1-1	CAISEEQFDTEAFF	TGTGCCATCAGTGAGGAACAGTTTGACACTGAAGCTTTCTTT
TRBV18	.	.	TRBJ2-7	CASSPPEGMWFHEQYF	TGTGCCAGCTCACCACCGGAGGGGATGTGGTTCCACGAGCAGTACTTC
TRBV4-1	.	.	TRBJ2-5	CASSQDPPAVQETQYF	TGCGCCAGCAGCCAAGATCCCCCGGCAGTTCAAGAGACCCAGTACTTC
TRBV4-2	.	.	TRBJ1-1	CASSQERALNTEAFF	TGTGCCAGCAGCCAAGAACGAGCCCTGAACACTGAAGCTTTCTTT
TRBV10-3	.	TRBD1	TRBJ1-1	CAISDGQGTEAFF	TGTGCCATCAGCGACGGACAGGGTACTGAAGCTTTCTTT
TRBV19	.	.	TRBJ1-6	CASRDNSNSPLHF	TGTGCCAGCCGGGACAATTCCAATTCACCCCTCCACTTT
TRBV4-1	.	TRBD1	TRBJ2-2	CASSFKTGTGGIGELFF	TGCGCCAGCAGCTTCAAAACCGGGACAGGGGGAATCGGGGAGCTGTTTTTT
TRBV29-1	few	.	TRBJ1-1	CSVPGPSEAFF	TGCAGCGTCCCCGGACCCAGTGAAGCTTTCTTT
TRBV30	once	.	TRBJ1-3	CAWTYSSGNTIYF	TGTGCCTGGACATACAGCTCTGGAAACACCATATATTTT
TRBV6-5	few	.	TRBJ1-2	CASSYSSGASDGYTF	TGTGCCAGCAGTTACTCATCGGGCGCTTCGGATGGCTACACCTTC
TRBV19	.	TRBD1	TRBJ2-7	CASSIPGQGVDEQYF	TGTGCCAGTAGTATACCTGGACAGGGGGTCGACGAGCAGTACTTC
TRBV6-6	.	.	TRBJ2-2	CASIRGFNTGELFF	TGTGCCAGCATCCGGGGGTTTAACACCGGGGAGCTGTTTTTT
TRBV5-1	.	.	TRBJ2-2	CASSLNTGELFF	TGCGCCAGCAGCCTAAACACCGGGGAGCTGTTTTTT
TRBV25-1	.	.	TRBJ2-5	CASAVGGGPYQETQYF	TGTGCCAGCGCCGTAGGAGGGGGCCCCTACCAAGAGACCCAGTACTTC
TRBV6-5	.	.	TRBJ1-1	CASSLSGGEAFF	TGTGCCAGCAGTCTTAGTGGAGGGGAAGCTTTCTTT
TRBV27	.	TRBD1	TRBJ1-6	CASSRGTGVSPLHF	TGTGCCAGCAGTAGGGGGACAGGGGTATCACCCCTCCACTTT
TRBV7-3	.	TRBD2	TRBJ2-3	CASSPLAVSTDTQYF	TGTGCCAGCAGTCCACTAGCGGTTAGCACAGATACGCAGTATTTT
TRBV6-5	many	.	TRBJ1-1	CASSRGLANTEAFF	TGTGCCAGCAGCCGAGGGTTGGCGAACACTGAAGCTTTCTTT
TRBV2	few	TRBD2	TRBJ2-2	CASDPSGGANTGELFF	TGTGCCAGCGACCCCAGCGGGGGGGCGAACACCGGGGAGCTGTTTTTT
TRBV7-6	.	TRBD1	TRBJ2-7	CASSPRQGPYEQYF	TGTGCCAGCAGCCCGCGACAGGGTCCCTACGAGCAGTACTTC
TRBV30	.	.	TRBJ2-1	CAWNRAHYNEQFF	TGTGCCTGGAACCGAGCCCACTACAATGAGCAGTTCTTC
TRBV2	.	TRBD2	TRBJ2-5	CAGTGTTPGLQETQYF	TGTGCCGGAACCGGCACTACACCGGGACTACAAGAGACCCAGTACTTC
TRBV4-1	.	TRBD1	TRBJ1-5	CASSQDIQGAGGGNQPQHF	TGCGCCAGCAGCCAAGATATTCAGGGGGCTGGAGGGGGCAATCAGCCCCAGCATTTT
TRBV6-6	.	.	TRBJ1-6	CASSTRTSSYNSPLHF	TGTGCCAGCAGTACCCGCACGAGCTCCTATAATTCACCCCTCCACTTT
TRBV6-1	few	.	TRBJ1-5	CASSEARAIVQPQHF	TGTGCCAGCAGTGAAGCGAGGGCGATCGTCCAGCCCCAGCATTTT
TRBV7-2	.	.	TRBJ1-2	CASSLTGYGYTF	TGTGCCAGCAGCTTGACAGGTTATGGCTACACCTTC
TRBV19	.	.	TRBJ1-5	CASDSNQPQHF	TGTGCCAGTGATAGCAATCAGCCCCAGCATTTT
TRBV5-1	.	.	TRBJ1-6	CASTPTASSYNSPLHF	TGCGCCAGCACCCCTACGGCAAGCTCCTATAATTCACCCCTCCACTTT
TRBV11-2	.	TRBD2	TRBJ2-3	CASRKAGTSGGGTDTQYF	TGTGCCAGCAGGAAAGCCGGGACTAGCGGGGGGGGCACAGATACGCAGTATTTT
TRBV25-1	.	TRBD1	TRBJ1-1	CASSDGRQGNPEAFF	TGTGCCAGCAGTGACGGAAGACAGGGGAATCCTGAAGCTTTCTTT
TRBV30	.	.	TRBJ2-7	CAWSVGGDKYEQYF	TGTGCCTGGAGTGTAGGGGGGGACAAGTACGAGCAGTACTTC
TRBV30	.	.	TRBJ2-4	CAWSVGTGPSKNIQYF	TGTGCCTGGAGTGTAGGTACAGGCCCATCCAAAAACATTCAGTACTTC
TRBV19	.	.	TRBJ1-1	CASNPGLNTEAFF	TGTGCCAGTAATCCGGGCTTGAACACTGAAGCTTTCTTT
TRBV29-1	.	.	TRBJ1-1	CSVEEFIRGNTEAFF	TGCAGCGTTGAAGAGTTCATCAGGGGGAACACTGAAGCTTTCTTT
TRBV30	.	.	TRBJ2-3	CAWRLAGGTDTQYF	TGTGCCTGGAGGTTGGCTGGCGGCACAGATACGCAGTATTTT
TRBV19	few	.	TRBJ2-7	CASSPHGQNYEQYF	TGTGCCAGTAGTCCCCACGGGCAGAACTACGAGCAGTACTTC
TRBV7-8	.	.	TRBJ1-2	CASTIQGRYYGYTF	TGTGCCAGCACCATACAGGGACGGTACTATGGCTACACCTTC